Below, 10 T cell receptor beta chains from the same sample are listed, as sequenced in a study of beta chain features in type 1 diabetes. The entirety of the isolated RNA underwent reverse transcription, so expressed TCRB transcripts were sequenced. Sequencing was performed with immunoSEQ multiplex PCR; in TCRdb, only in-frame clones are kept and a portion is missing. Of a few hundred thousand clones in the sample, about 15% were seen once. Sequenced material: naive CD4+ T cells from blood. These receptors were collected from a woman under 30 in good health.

The CDR3 nucleotides read TGTGCCAGCAGTGGGTACAGGGTAGAAGGCTACACCTTC. Its translation is CASSGYRVEGYTF. The rearrangement joins TRBV25-1 to TRBJ1-2; possible D gene TRBD1, 6 bases. Trimming removed 4 bases from V and 8 bases from J, with 14 bases in between. Germline CDR1 reads MGHDK; CDR2 reads SYGVNS. The CDR3 runs to 13 residues.

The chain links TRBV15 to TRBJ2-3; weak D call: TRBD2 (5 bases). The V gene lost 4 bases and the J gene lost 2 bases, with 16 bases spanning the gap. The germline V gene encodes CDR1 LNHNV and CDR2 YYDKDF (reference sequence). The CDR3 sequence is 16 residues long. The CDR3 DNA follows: TGTGCCACCAGCACTTGGACTGACGTCCACACAGATACGCAGTATTTT. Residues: CATSTWTDVHTDTQYF.

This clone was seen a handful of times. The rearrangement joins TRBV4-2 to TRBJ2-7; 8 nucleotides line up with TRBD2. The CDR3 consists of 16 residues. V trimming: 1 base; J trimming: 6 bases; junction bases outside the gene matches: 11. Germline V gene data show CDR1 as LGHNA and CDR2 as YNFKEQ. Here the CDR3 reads CASSQVFSGDRLEQYF. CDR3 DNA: TGTGCCAGCAGCCAAGTTTTTAGCGGGGATCGGCTCGAGCAGTACTTC.

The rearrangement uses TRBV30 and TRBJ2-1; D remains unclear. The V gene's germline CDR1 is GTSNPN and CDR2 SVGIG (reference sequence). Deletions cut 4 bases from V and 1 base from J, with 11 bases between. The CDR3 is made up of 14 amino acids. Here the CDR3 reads CAWIRGLSYNEQFF. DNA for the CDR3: TGTGCCTGGATTCGAGGCCTGTCCTACAATGAGCAGTTCTTC.

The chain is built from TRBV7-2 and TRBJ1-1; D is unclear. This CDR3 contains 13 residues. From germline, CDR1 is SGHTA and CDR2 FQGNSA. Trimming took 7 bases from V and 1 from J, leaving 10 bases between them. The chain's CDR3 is CASTRLWNTEAFF. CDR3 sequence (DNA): TGTGCCAGCACCCGACTATGGAACACTGAAGCTTTCTTT.

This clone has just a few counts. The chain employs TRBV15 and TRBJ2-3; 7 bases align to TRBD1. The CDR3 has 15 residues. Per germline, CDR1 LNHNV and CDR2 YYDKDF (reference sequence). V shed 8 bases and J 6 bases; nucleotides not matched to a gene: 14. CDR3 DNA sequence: TGTGCCACCGCGATAGGACAGGCTGCCTCGGATACGCAGTATTTT. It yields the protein CATAIGQAASDTQYF.

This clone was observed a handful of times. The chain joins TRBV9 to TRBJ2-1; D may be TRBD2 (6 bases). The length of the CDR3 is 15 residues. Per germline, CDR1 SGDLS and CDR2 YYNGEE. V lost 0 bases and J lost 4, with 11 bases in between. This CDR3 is CASSVVLAEYNEQFF. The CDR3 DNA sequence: TGTGCCAGCAGCGTAGTTTTAGCGGAATACAATGAGCAGTTCTTC.

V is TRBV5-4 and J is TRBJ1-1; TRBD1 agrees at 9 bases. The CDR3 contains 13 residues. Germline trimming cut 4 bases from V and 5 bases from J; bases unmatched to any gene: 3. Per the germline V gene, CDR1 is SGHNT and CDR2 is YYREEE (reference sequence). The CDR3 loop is CASSTGTGTEAFF. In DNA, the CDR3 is TGTGCCAGCAGCACCGGGACAGGGACTGAAGCTTTCTTT.

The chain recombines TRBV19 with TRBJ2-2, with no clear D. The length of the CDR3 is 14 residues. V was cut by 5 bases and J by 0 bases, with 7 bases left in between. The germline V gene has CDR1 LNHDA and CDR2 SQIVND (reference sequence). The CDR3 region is CASSSPPNTGELFF. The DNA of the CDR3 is TGTGCCAGTAGTTCTCCCCCGAACACCGGGGAGCTGTTTTTT.

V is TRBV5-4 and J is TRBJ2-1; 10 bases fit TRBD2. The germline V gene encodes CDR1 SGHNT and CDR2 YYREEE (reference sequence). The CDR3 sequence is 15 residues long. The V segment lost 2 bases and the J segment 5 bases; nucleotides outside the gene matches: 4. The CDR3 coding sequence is TGTGCCAGCAGCTTCAGCGGGAGGGGAAACAATGAGCAGTTCTTC. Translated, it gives CASSFSGRGNNEQFF.